The source of this TCR beta chain is a study of blood T cell repertoires in COVID-19. As for the study in general: PBMCs, B-cell-depleted T cells, or T cells were the source of the cDNA or gDNA that made up the material.

Only a few counts were recorded for this clone. TCRdb's table, derived via immunoSEQ multiplex PCR, lists solely in-frame clones and lacks some. The repertoire holds roughly 250,000 clones, with around 84% as singletons. What the recovered Cohort 3 donors had was two negative PCRs, clearance, or symptom resolution. The CDR3 has 14 residues. V was cut by 1 base and J by 3 bases, with 9 bases left in between. Germline CDR1 reads SGHTA; CDR2 reads FQGNSA. The TCR comes from a woman in her 50s who had recovered from COVID-19. The rearrangement links TRBV7-2 to TRBJ1-2, with D possibly matching TRBD1 (5 bases). Sequencing used PBMCs or T cells enriched from blood (not recorded which). CDR3 protein: CASSLGAGDYGYTF. The DNA of the CDR3 is TGTGCCAGCAGCTTAGGGGCGGGGGACTATGGCTACACCTTC.